The subject of this entry is one T cell receptor (beta chain). Its specificity is unknown. Germline values: CDR1 SEHNR, CDR2 FQNEAQ (reference sequence). Trimming removed 1 base from V and 2 bases from J; junction bases left unmatched: 1. The CDR3 consists of 16 residues. As defined, naive CD8 cells were CD45RO-negative and positively selected for CCR7, with terminally differentiated effector memory CD45RA+ cells excluded. Those who donated, Caucasian adults without exception, all lived in Nashville, Tennessee. In the authors' methods: Junction-only sequences without quality scores came from ImmunoSEQ, so filtering differed. Clones were read by immunoSEQ multiplex PCR, and TCRdb kept only the in-frame ones, dropping some. The V and J calls and clone size are taken from that table; D and trimming were inferred from the DNA. The sample shows around 2.1 million clones, just over 90% of them seen only once.

This entry belongs to a study of shared clonotypes between healthy human individuals. Overall study findings and caveats: Sample collection involved blood only; tissue repertoires are likely different. Memory subsets generally showed lower estimated richness than naive subsets.

The rearrangement uses TRBV7-9 and TRBJ2-3, with TRBD2 matching 12 bases. The specimen sequenced was naive CD8+ T cells from PBMCs. This receptor was identified in a man aged 18 to 30 in good health. Some clones in this sample may be carry-over from other donors' samples. CDR3 sequence reads: CASSLGTSGITDTQYF. The CDR3 nucleotides are TGTGCCAGCAGCTTAGGGACTAGCGGGATCACAGATACGCAGTATTTT.